The source of this T cell receptor beta chain is a study of blood T cell repertoires in COVID-19. Overall study context: Donors in Cohort 3 who had recovered were those with two negative PCRs, healthcare professional clearance, or resolution of their symptoms. Sources were T cells, B-cell-depleted T cells, or PBMCs; the material itself was cDNA or gDNA.

The authors' processing: Estimates of nucleated cell counts were drawn from the amplification of reference gene primers. Libraries were prepared by immunoSEQ multiplex PCR; TCRdb keeps only in-frame clonotypes and omits some of them. The DNA gave D and trimming, while V, J and clone size come from that table. The repertoire holds around 360,000 clones, around 87% seen once, with about 1.9% in the top ten. Living in roughly 25 US areas, the participants were between about 18 and 90 years of age. Germline V CDR1 and CDR2: SGHTA, FQGNSA. The CDR3 totals 12 residues. Trimming pared 4 bases from V and 6 bases from J, leaving 7 bases between.

The sequencing sample was made of PBMCs or T cells enriched from blood (not recorded which). J is TRBJ1-5 and V is TRBV7-2; D gene uncertain. The sequence came from a man aged 35-49 years in a cohort exposed to, infected with or recovered from COVID-19 (not recorded which). CDR3 protein: CASSSNSQPQHF. The CDR3 bases are TGTGCCAGCAGCTCAAACAGTCAGCCCCAGCATTTT.